This T cell receptor (beta chain) was captured in a study of blood T cells in healthy people across ages. The study's findings and limits: Expanded clonotype changes were possibly confounded by unknown donor CMV status.

J gave up 1 base and V 6 bases, and 11 bases lay outside the gene matches. The CDR3 sequence is 15 residues long. CDR1 SQVTM and CDR2 ANQGSEA come from the germline V gene. Through a sample-barcoded 5' primer and a J-beta primer mix, a second PCR was run for roughly 7 to 11 cycles. Each CDR3 protein gets one entry after TCRdb re-called the 5' RACE reads with MiXCR. The table has more than 900,000 distinct CDR3 sequences, roughly a quarter seen once; the top ten hold about 0.72%. This clonotype was seen a few times. Its target is not known. These data also featured in a second study, about T cells of mothers and their children. That work states: In this cohort, donors were three healthy Caucasian mothers plus their six children. For related and unrelated pairs alike, thymic selection shapes TCR recombination output similarly. An overlap that was slightly higher, though non-significant, was seen in related mother-child pairs versus unrelated pairs.

Sequences were obtained from blood. The rearrangement uses TRBV29-1 and TRBJ1-1; TRBD1 aligns across 7 bases. The source of this sequence is a girl aged 2-9 years in good health. The CDR3 nucleotides read TGCAGCGTCCTCGGAGGACAGGACGAGAACACTGAAGCTTTCTTT. Encoded protein: CSVLGGQDENTEAFF. Drawing the rest from reference TRBV29-1 and TRBJ1-1, the complete variable domain is SAVISQKPSRDICQRGTSLTIQCQVDSQVTMMFWYRQQPGQSLTLIATANQGSEATYESGFVIDKFPISRPNLTFSTLTVSNMSPEDSSIYLCSVLGGQDENTEAFFGQGTRLTVV.